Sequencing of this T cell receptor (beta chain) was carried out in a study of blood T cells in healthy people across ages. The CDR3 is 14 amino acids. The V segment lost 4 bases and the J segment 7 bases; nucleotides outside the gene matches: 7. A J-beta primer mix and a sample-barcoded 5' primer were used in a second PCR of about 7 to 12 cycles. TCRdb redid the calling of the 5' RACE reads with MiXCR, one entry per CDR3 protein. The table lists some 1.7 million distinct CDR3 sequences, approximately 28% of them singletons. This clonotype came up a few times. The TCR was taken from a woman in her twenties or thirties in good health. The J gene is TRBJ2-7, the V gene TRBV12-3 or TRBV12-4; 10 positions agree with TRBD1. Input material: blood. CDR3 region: CASSSSGTGEEQYF. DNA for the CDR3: TGTGCCAGCAGTTCATCCGGGACAGGGGAGGAGCAGTACTTC.